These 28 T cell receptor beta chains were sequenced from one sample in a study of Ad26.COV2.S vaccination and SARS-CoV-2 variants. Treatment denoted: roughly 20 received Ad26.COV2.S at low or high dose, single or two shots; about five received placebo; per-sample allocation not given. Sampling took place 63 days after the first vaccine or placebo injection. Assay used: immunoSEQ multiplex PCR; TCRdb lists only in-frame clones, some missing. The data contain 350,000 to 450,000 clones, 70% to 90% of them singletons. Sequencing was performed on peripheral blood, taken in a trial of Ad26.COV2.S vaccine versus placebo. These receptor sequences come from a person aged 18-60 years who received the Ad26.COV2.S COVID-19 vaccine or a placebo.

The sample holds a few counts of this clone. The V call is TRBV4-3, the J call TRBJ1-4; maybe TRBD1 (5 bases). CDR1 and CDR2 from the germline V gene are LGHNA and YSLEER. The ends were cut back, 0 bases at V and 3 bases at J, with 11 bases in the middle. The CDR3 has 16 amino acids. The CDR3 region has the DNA TGCGCCAGCAGCCAAGATGGGACGTTCGCTAATGAAAAACTGTTTTTT. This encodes CASSQDGTFANEKLFF.

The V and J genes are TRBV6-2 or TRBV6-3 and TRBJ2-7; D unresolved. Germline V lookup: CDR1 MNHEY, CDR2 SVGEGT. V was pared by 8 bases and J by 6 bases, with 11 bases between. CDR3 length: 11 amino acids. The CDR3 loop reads CASRLPGEQYF. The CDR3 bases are TGTGCCAGCCGCCTTCCAGGCGAGCAGTACTTC.

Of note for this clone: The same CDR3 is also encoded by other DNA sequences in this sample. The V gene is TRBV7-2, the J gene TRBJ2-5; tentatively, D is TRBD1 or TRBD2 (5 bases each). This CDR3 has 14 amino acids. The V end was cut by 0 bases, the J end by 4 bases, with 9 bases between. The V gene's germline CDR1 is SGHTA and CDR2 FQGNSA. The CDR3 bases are TGTGCCAGCAGCTTAGCGGGGGTAGGAGAGACCCAGTACTTC. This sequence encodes CASSLAGVGETQYF.

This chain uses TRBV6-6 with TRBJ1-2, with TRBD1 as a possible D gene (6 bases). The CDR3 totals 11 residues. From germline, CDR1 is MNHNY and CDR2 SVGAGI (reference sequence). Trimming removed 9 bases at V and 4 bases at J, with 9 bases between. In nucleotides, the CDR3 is TGTGCCAGTTACAGGGCCTATGGCTACACCTTC. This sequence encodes CASYRAYGYTF.

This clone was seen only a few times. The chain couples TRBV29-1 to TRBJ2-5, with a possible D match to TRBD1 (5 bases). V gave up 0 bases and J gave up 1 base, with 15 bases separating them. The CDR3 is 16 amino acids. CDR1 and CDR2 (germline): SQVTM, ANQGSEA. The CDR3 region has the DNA TGCAGCGTTGAAGATCTTTGGGGCGGCTTCCAAGAGACCCAGTACTTC. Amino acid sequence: CSVEDLWGGFQETQYF. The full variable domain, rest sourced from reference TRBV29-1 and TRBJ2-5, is SAVISQKPSRDICQRGTSLTIQCQVDSQVTMMFWYRQQPGQSLTLIATANQGSEATYESGFVIDKFPISRPNLTFSTLTVSNMSPEDSSIYLCSVEDLWGGFQETQYFGPGTRLLVL.

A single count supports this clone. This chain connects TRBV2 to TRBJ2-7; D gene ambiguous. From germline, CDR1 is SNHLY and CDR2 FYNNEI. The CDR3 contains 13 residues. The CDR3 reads CATSAGKAYEQYF. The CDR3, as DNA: TGTGCTACATCAGCTGGGAAGGCCTACGAGCAGTACTTC.

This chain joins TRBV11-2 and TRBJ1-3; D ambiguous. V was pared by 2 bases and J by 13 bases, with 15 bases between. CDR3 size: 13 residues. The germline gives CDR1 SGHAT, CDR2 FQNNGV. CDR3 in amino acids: CASSLRTSMSIYF. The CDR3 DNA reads TGTGCCAGCAGCTTAAGGACTTCCATGTCGATATATTTT.

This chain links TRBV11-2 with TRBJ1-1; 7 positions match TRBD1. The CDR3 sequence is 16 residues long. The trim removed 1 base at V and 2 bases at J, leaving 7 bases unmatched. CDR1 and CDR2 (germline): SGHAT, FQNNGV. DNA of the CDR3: TGTGCCAGCAGCTTAGCCCCGGGACAGCCCAACACTGAAGCTTTCTTT. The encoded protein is CASSLAPGQPNTEAFF.

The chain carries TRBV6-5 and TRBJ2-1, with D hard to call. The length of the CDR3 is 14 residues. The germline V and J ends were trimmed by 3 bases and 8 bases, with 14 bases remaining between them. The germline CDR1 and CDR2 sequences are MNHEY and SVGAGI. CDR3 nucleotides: TGTGCCAGCAGTTATTTTTCTCTTTTCGATGAGCAGTTCTTC. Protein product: CASSYFSLFDEQFF.

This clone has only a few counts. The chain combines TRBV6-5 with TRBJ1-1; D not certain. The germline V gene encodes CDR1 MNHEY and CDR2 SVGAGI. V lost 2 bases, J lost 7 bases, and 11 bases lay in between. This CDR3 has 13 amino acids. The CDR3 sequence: CASSYPGWDEAFF. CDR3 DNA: TGTGCCAGCAGTTACCCGGGTTGGGATGAAGCTTTCTTT.

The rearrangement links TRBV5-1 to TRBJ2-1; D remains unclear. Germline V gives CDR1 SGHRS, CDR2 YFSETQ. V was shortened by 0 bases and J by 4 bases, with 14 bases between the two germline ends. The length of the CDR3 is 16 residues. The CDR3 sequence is CASSLESSAPYNEQFF. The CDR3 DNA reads TGCGCCAGCAGCTTGGAGTCAAGCGCCCCTTACAATGAGCAGTTCTTC.

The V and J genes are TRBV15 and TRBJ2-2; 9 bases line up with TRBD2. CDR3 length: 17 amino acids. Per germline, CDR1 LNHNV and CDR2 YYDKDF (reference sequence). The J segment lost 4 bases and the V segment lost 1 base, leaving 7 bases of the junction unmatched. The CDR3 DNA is TGTGCCACCAGCAGAGCGTTTGCGGGAGGGGGCACCGGGGAGCTGTTTTTT. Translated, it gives CATSRAFAGGGTGELFF.

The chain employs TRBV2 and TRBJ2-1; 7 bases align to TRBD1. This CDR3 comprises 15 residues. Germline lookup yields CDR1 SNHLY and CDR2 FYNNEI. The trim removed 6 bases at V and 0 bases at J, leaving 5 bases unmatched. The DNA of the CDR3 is TGTGCCAGCAGCGCGGACAGGAGCTCCTACAATGAGCAGTTCTTC. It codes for CASSADRSSYNEQFF.

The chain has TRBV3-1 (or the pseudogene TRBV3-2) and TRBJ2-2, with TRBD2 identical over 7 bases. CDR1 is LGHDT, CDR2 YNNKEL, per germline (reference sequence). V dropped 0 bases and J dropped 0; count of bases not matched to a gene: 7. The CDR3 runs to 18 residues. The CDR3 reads CASSQDLGEGPNTGELFF. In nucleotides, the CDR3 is TGTGCCAGCAGCCAAGATCTGGGGGAGGGGCCGAACACCGGGGAGCTGTTTTTT.

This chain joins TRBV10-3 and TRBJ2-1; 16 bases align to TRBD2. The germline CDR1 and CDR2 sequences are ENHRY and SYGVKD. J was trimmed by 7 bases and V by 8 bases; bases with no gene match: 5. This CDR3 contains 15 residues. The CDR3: CAIRWGLAGGNEQFF. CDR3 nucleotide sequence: TGTGCCATCCGGTGGGGACTAGCGGGAGGGAATGAGCAGTTCTTC.

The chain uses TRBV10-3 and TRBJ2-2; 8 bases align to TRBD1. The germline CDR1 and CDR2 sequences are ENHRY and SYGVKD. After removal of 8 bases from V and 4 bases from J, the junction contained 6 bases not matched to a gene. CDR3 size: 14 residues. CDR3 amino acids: CAIPTGAGTGELFF. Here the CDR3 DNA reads TGTGCCATCCCGACAGGGGCGGGCACCGGGGAGCTGTTTTTT.

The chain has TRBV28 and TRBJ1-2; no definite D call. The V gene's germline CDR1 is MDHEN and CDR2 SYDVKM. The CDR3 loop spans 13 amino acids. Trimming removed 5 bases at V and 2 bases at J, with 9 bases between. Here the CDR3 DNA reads TGTGCCAGCAGTCCCCAGGCCAACTATGGCTACACCTTC. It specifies CASSPQANYGYTF.

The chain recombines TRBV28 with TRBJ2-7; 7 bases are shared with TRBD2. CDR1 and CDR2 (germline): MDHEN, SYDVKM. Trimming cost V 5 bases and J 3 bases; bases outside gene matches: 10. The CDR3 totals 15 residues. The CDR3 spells CASSTSGIGLYEQYF. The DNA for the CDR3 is TGTGCCAGCAGTACCAGCGGGATCGGCCTCTACGAGCAGTACTTC. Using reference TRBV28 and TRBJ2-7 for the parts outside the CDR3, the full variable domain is DVKVTQSSRYLVKRTGEKVFLECVQDMDHENMFWYRQDPGLGLRLIYFSYDVKMKEKGDIPEGYSVSREKKERFSLILESASTNQTSMYLCASSTSGIGLYEQYFGPGTRLTVT.

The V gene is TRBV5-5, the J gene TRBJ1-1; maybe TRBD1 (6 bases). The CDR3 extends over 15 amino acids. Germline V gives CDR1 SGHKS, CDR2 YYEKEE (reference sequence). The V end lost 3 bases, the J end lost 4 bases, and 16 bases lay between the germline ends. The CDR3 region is CASSSFGGEGTEAFF. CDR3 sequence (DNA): TGTGCCAGCAGCTCGTTCGGGGGCGAAGGCACTGAAGCTTTCTTT.

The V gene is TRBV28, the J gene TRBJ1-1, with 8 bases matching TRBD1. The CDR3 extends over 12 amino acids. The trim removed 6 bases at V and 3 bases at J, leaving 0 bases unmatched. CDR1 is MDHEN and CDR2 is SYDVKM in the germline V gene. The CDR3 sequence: CASRQGDTEAFF. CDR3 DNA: TGTGCCAGCAGACAGGGGGACACTGAAGCTTTCTTT.

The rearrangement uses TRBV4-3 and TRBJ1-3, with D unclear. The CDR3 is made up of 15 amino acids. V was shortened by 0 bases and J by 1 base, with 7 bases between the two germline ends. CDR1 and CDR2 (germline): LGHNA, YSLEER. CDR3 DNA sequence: TGCGCCAGCAGCCAAGATTGGGGTTCTGGAAACACCATATATTTT. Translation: CASSQDWGSGNTIYF.

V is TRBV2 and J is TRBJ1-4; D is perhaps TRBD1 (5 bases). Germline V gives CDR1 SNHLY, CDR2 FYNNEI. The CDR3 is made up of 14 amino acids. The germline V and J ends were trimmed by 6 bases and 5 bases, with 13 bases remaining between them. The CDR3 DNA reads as TGTGCCAGCAGCGAGACAGCTTTGAATGAAAAACTGTTTTTT. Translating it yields CASSETALNEKLFF.

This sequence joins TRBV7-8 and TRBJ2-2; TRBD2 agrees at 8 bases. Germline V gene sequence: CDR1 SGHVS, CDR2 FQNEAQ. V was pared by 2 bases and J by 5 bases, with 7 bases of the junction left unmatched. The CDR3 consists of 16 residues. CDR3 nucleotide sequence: TGTGCCAGCAGCTTACTCCCCGCTAGCGGGACCGGGGAGCTGTTTTTT. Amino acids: CASSLLPASGTGELFF.

DNA of the CDR3: TGTGCCAGCACCGTAGCGGGGGGGCCAGATACGCAGTATTTT. Translated: CASTVAGGPDTQYF. The chain joins TRBV7-2 to TRBJ2-3, with 11 positions matching TRBD2. In germline, CDR1 is SGHTA, CDR2 FQGNSA. The ends lost 7 bases at V and 4 bases at J; junction bases unmatched: 4. The CDR3 has 14 residues.

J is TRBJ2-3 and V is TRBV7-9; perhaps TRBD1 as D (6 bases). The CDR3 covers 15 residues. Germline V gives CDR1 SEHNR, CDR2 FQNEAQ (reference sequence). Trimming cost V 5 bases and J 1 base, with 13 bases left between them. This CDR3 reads CASSQGRGGTDTQYF. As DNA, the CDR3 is TGTGCCAGCAGCCAAGGCAGGGGAGGCACAGATACGCAGTATTTT.

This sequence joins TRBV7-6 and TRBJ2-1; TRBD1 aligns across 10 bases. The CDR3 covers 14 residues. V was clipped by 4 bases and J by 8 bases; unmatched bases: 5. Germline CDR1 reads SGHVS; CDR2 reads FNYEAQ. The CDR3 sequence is CASSSGQGRYEQFF. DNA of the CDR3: TGTGCCAGCAGCTCGGGACAGGGGAGATATGAGCAGTTCTTC.

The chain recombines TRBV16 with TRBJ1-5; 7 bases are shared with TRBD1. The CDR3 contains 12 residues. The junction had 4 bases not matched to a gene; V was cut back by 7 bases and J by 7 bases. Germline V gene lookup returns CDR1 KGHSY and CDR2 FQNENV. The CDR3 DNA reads TGTGCCAGCACGGACAGGTTCCAGCCCCAGCATTTT. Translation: CASTDRFQPQHF.

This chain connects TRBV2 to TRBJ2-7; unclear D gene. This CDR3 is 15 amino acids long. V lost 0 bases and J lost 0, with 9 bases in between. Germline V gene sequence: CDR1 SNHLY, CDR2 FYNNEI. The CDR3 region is CASSEALASSYEQYF. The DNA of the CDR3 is TGTGCCAGCAGTGAAGCGCTTGCGAGCTCCTACGAGCAGTACTTC.